Listed here are 21 T cell receptor beta chains from one sample, sequenced in a study of OX40 agonist ivuxolimab in advanced cancers. Libraries were prepared by immunoSEQ multiplex PCR; TCRdb keeps only in-frame clonotypes and omits some of them. The table lists about 46,000 clones, about 80% of them singletons. Material: CD4+ or CD8+ T cells sorted from blood, obtained in a trial of the OX40 agonist ivuxolimab. The receptors shown here come from an adult with an advanced solid tumor such as melanoma, head and neck, liver or kidney cancer.

With respect to this clone: Other DNA variants within this sample encode the same CDR3. V and J are TRBV7-2 and TRBJ1-2; tentatively, D is TRBD1 (6 bases). Trimming pared 3 bases from V and 7 bases from J, leaving 9 bases between. From germline, CDR1 is SGHTA and CDR2 FQGNSA. This CDR3 has 12 amino acids. The CDR3 protein is CASSLVGGGYTF. In DNA form, the CDR3 reads TGTGCCAGCAGCTTGGTAGGGGGTGGCTACACCTTC.

This chain links TRBV11-3 with TRBJ2-7; D is unresolved. Trimming shortened V by 1 base and J by 0 bases, and 10 bases separated the two germline ends. Germline CDR1 is SGHNT and CDR2 is YENEEA. The CDR3 has 15 residues. The CDR3 bases are TGTGCCAGCAGCTTAGGACTTTCGGACTCCTACGAGCAGTACTTC. The encoded protein is CASSLGLSDSYEQYF.

V is TRBV19 and J is TRBJ1-5; D is uncertain. Germline CDR1 and CDR2: LNHDA and SQIVND (reference sequence). The CDR3 extends over 14 amino acids. V lost 3 bases to trimming and J lost 8 bases, with 14 bases between them. CDR3 nucleotides: TGTGCCAGTAGTATTCTCGGCCTCCGTGAGCCCCAGCATTTT. This sequence encodes CASSILGLREPQHF.

V gene TRBV6-1 combines with J gene TRBJ1-2; TRBD1 might be the D (6 bases). The germline V and J ends were trimmed by 10 bases and 2 bases, with 20 bases remaining between them. Germline loops: CDR1 MNHNS, CDR2 SASEGT. The CDR3 extends over 15 amino acids. The CDR3 DNA follows: TGTGCCACCCCAATGGTGGGCAGGGGAAACTATGGCTACACCTTC. Translating it yields CATPMVGRGNYGYTF.

The rearrangement links TRBV23-1 to TRBJ2-7; maybe TRBD1 (6 bases). TRBV23-1 is flagged as an ORF with uncertain function. The CDR3 extends over 18 amino acids. V gave up 3 bases and J gave up 3 bases, with 24 bases separating them. Here the CDR3 reads CASSQGAGRDTLNYEQYF. The CDR3 coding sequence is TGCGCCAGCAGTCAGGGGGCAGGTCGCGATACATTAAACTACGAGCAGTACTTC.

The chain combines TRBV12-5 with TRBJ1-5, with D perhaps matching TRBD1 (5 bases). The germline gives CDR1 LGHNT, CDR2 FRNRAP. CDR3 length equals 19 residues. V was clipped by 1 base and J by 0 bases, with 19 bases between them. The CDR3 DNA follows: TGTGCTAGTGGTTTGGCAACCCGGGGCCTCCTGTATAGCAATCAGCCCCAGCATTTT. Protein: CASGLATRGLLYSNQPQHF.

The V gene is TRBV5-8, the J gene TRBJ1-2; TRBD1 matches at 9 bases. The V gene's germline CDR1 is SGHTS and CDR2 YDEGEE. The length of the CDR3 is 18 residues. The trim removed 4 bases at V and 0 bases at J, leaving 13 bases unmatched. CDR3 in amino acids: CASSRRDRVITANYGYTF. DNA for the CDR3: TGTGCCAGCAGCCGCCGGGACAGGGTTATTACAGCTAACTATGGCTACACCTTC.

The rearrangement uses TRBV5-6 and TRBJ1-2, with 11 bases fitting TRBD1. This CDR3 contains 14 residues. After removal of 4 bases from V and 6 bases from J, the junction contained 5 bases not matched to a gene. Germline CDR1 reads SGHDT; CDR2 reads YYEEEE. The CDR3 DNA sequence: TGTGCCAGCAGCCAGGGACAGGGGGTCGATGGCTACACCTTC. Translation: CASSQGQGVDGYTF.

The rearrangement uses TRBV7-3 and TRBJ1-1, with 8 positions matching TRBD1. Trimming at V came to 4 bases and at J to 5 bases, leaving 6 bases not matched to a gene. CDR3 size: 14 residues. Looked up from germline, CDR1 is SGHTA and CDR2 is FQGTGA. CDR3 sequence (DNA): TGTGCCAGCAGCTCGCAGACAGGGGATACTGAAGCTTTCTTT. Its protein is CASSSQTGDTEAFF.

The gene calls are TRBV6-1 and TRBJ1-4; TRBD1 agrees at 9 bases. CDR1 is MNHNS, CDR2 SASEGT, per germline. The trim removed 0 bases at V and 7 bases at J, leaving 6 bases unmatched. This CDR3 comprises 16 residues. The CDR3 loop is CASSEAGTGGSEKLFF. The CDR3 nucleotides are TGTGCCAGCAGTGAAGCGGGAACAGGGGGCAGTGAAAAACTGTTTTTT.

This clone has a single count. This sequence joins TRBV2 and TRBJ2-1; tentatively, D is TRBD2 (6 bases). This CDR3 has 15 amino acids. V lost 8 bases to trimming and J lost 2 bases, with 16 bases between them. Germline assignment: CDR1 SNHLY and CDR2 FYNNEI. CDR3 in amino acids: CASLVEPGAYNEQFF. The DNA for the CDR3 is TGTGCCAGCCTGGTGGAGCCGGGGGCCTACAATGAGCAGTTCTTC. Complete variable domain (other parts from reference TRBV2 and TRBJ2-1): EPEVTQTPSHQVTQMGQEVILRCVPISNHLYFYWYRQILGQKVEFLVSFYNNEISEKSEIFDDQFSVERPDGSNFTLKIRSTKLEDSAMYFCASLVEPGAYNEQFFGPGTRLTVL.

The chain joins TRBV27 to TRBJ1-4; weak D call: TRBD1 (5 bases). Trimming cost V 7 bases and J 0 bases, with 6 bases left between them. In germline, CDR1 is MNHEY, CDR2 SMNVEV (reference sequence). CDR3 length: 13 amino acids. The DNA for the CDR3 is TGTGCCAGCAAAGGGGCAACTAATGAAAAACTGTTTTTT. Protein sequence: CASKGATNEKLFF.

The gene calls are TRBV28 and TRBJ1-2; D not resolved. The V end was cut by 4 bases, the J end by 4 bases, with 7 bases between. Germline V gene sequence: CDR1 MDHEN, CDR2 SYDVKM. The CDR3 contains 12 residues. CDR3 nucleotides: TGTGCCAGCAGTTCTGGGTCCTATGGCTACACCTTC. The encoded protein is CASSSGSYGYTF.

This sequence joins TRBV11-2 and TRBJ2-3; D ambiguous. CDR1 and CDR2 from the germline V gene are SGHAT and FQNNGV. This CDR3 region has 12 residues. The ends were cut back, 2 bases at V and 4 bases at J, with 4 bases in the middle. In DNA form, the CDR3 reads TGTGCCAGCAGCTTATATGCAGATACGCAGTATTTT. It is translated as CASSLYADTQYF.

J is TRBJ1-5 and V is TRBV2; the match to TRBD1 covers 7 bases. CDR3 size: 17 residues. CDR1 is SNHLY and CDR2 is FYNNEI in the germline V gene. J lost 0 bases, V lost 6 bases, and 11 bases had no gene match. The CDR3 region is CASSDYTGTVSNQPQHF. CDR3 DNA sequence: TGTGCCAGCAGCGATTATACCGGGACAGTTAGCAATCAGCCCCAGCATTTT.

The chain couples TRBV4-1 to TRBJ1-6; D is unresolved. Trimming shortened V by 0 bases and J by 9 bases, and 6 bases separated the two germline ends. Germline V lookup: CDR1 MGHRA, CDR2 YSYEKL. This CDR3 contains 13 residues. CDR3 DNA sequence: TGCGCCAGCAGCCAAGACGCAGGTTCACCCCTCCACTTT. It yields the protein CASSQDAGSPLHF.

This chain joins TRBV5-1 and TRBJ1-2; TRBD1 matches 10 bases. Per germline, CDR1 SGHRS and CDR2 YFSETQ. CDR3 size: 14 residues. V gave up 0 bases and J gave up 5 bases; unmatched junction bases: 1. The CDR3 sequence: CASSLGTGGYGYTF. The CDR3 coding sequence is TGCGCCAGCAGCTTGGGGACAGGGGGTTATGGCTACACCTTC. Filled out from reference TRBV5-1 and TRBJ1-2, the complete variable domain reads KAGVTQTPRYLIKTRGQQVTLSCSPISGHRSVSWYQQTPGQGLQFLFEYFSETQRNKGNFPGRFSGRQFSNSRSEMNVSTLELGDSALYLCASSLGTGGYGYTFGSGTRLTVV.

The chain joins TRBV15 to TRBJ1-2, with a tentative D call TRBD1 (5 bases). Trimming removed 5 bases from V and 4 bases from J, with 17 bases in between. This CDR3 is built from 15 residues. CDR1 LNHNV and CDR2 YYDKDF come from the germline V gene (reference sequence). The DNA for the CDR3 is TGTGCCACCAGCGCGTCGGGGGGAACTACCTATGGCTACACCTTC. Protein product: CATSASGGTTYGYTF.

A word on this clone: At the DNA level, this CDR3 is encoded by other sequences in the same sample as well. This sequence joins TRBV7-8 and TRBJ1-2; weak D call: TRBD1 (5 bases). V lost 1 base and J lost 6, with 6 bases in between. The CDR3 is 12 amino acids. Germline loops: CDR1 SGHVS, CDR2 FQNEAQ. In nucleotides, the CDR3 is TGTGCCAGCAGCTTAGTGGGGGATGGCTACACCTTC. Its translation: CASSLVGDGYTF.

V is TRBV5-4 and J is TRBJ2-7, with 7 bases matching TRBD1. The CDR3 runs 15 residues. CDR1 is SGHNT, CDR2 YYREEE, per germline (reference sequence). V was pared by 2 bases and J by 6 bases, with 11 bases of the junction left unmatched. Here the CDR3 reads CASSFDGATGTEQYF. The CDR3, as DNA: TGTGCCAGCAGCTTTGACGGTGCGACAGGGACCGAGCAGTACTTC.

As DNA, the CDR3 is TGTGCCAGCAGCGAACGGGGCTTCAGCACTGAAGCTTTCTTT. It codes for CASSERGFSTEAFF. The chain employs TRBV9 and TRBJ1-1; D may be TRBD1 (5 bases). Germline CDR1 reads SGDLS; CDR2 reads YYNGEE. This CDR3 is 14 amino acids long. The germline V and J ends were trimmed by 3 bases and 4 bases, with 13 bases remaining between them.